This record covers a single T cell receptor (beta chain). A much larger clone lies one base from this, so it may be a read error. Sequenced by immunoSEQ multiplex PCR; TCRdb stores in-frame clones only, minus some. The table shows a few hundred thousand clones, with 80% to 90% occurring only once. The sample comes from a study of blood T cell repertoires in COVID-19. Study-wide context: Samples came from the United States, Italy and Spain, spanning acute and convalescent COVID-19. From T cells, B-cell-depleted T cells, or PBMCs came the material, which was cDNA or gDNA.

Per the germline V gene, CDR1 is SGHNT and CDR2 is YENEEA. CDR3 length: 14 residues. Trimming removed 4 bases from V and 0 bases from J; junction bases left unmatched: 2. The sequenced sample consisted of peripheral blood. The J gene is TRBJ1-1, the V gene TRBV11-3; 7 positions agree with TRBD1. The receptor was derived from a woman aged 65 to 85 with COVID-19, enrolled during active disease. CDR3 in DNA: TGTGCCAGCAGCTGGGGACAGATGAACACTGAAGCTTTCTTT. Its protein is CASSWGQMNTEAFF.